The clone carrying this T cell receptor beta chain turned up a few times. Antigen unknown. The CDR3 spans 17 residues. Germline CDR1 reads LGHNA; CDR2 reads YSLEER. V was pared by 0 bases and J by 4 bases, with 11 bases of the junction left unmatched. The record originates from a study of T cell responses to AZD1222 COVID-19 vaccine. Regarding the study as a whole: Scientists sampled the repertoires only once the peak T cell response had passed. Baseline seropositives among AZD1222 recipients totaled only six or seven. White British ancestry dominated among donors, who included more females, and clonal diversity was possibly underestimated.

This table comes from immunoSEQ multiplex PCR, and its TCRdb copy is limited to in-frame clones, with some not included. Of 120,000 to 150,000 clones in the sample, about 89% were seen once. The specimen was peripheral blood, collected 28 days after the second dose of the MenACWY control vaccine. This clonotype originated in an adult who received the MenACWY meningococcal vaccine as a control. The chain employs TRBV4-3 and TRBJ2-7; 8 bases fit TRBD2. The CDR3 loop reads CASSQEAGTRTLYEQYF. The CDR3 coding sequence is TGCGCCAGCAGCCAAGAAGCCGGGACTAGAACTTTGTACGAGCAGTACTTC.